This T cell receptor (beta chain) was identified in a study of beta chain features in type 1 diabetes. CDR3 length: 16 amino acids. The V segment lost 6 bases and the J segment 5 bases; nucleotides outside the gene matches: 13. Germline V gene lookup returns CDR1 MGHDK and CDR2 SYGVNS. Reverse transcribing all isolated RNA meant expressed TCRB transcripts were sequenced. Generated by immunoSEQ multiplex PCR, the TCRdb table keeps only in-frame clones and is missing some. The sample contains under 500,000 clones, about 32% of which appear only once. This clone appeared a few times. Material for sequencing was naive CD4+ T cells from blood. The TCR sequence derives from a man aged 18 to 29 in good health. This rearrangement joins TRBV25-1 to TRBJ2-7; TRBD1 agrees at 10 bases. CDR3 protein: CASRGKTGTGVNEQYF. The CDR3 coding sequence is TGTGCCAGCAGAGGCAAAACCGGGACAGGGGTAAACGAGCAGTACTTC.